This T cell receptor beta chain was obtained from a study of T cell repertoires in cytomegalovirus infection. Study summary: Well-studied HLA-B-restricted CMV epitopes were used in the study alongside recently identified HLA-C-restricted ones. Study-level findings and limits: Adding up the frequency of public TCR beta families identified people who carried CMV plus the relevant HLA. In two of eight donors, the top clonotype was HLA-C-restricted CMV-specific.

TCRdb passed the reads through MiXCR, listing each CDR3 protein once. This table holds some 350,000 distinct CDR3 sequences, 25% to 30% found once. V was clipped by 1 base and J by 4 bases; unmatched bases: 11. Germline V CDR1 and CDR2: SEHNR, FQNEAQ (reference sequence). The CDR3 is 17 residues long. In its sample, this clonotype was seen a few times. The target antigen is unknown. This rearrangement joins TRBV7-9 to TRBJ2-5; TRBD2 aligns across 8 bases. The material was cultured PBMCs, obtained from culture after CMV antigen stimulation. The sequence came from a human donor in good health (CMV status not recorded). Some clones in this sample may be carry-over from other donors' samples. This chain's CDR3 is CASSLERGAGARETQYF. CDR3 DNA: TGTGCCAGCAGCTTAGAGAGGGGAGCGGGAGCGAGAGAGACCCAGTACTTC.